This T cell receptor (beta chain) was identified during a study of identical twins (dated by TCRdb to 2015 to 2016). With regard to the full study: TCR alpha and beta repertoires from monozygotic twins, unrelated adults of various ages and cord blood were deep-sequenced to test whether fetal clonotypes persist. To rule out contamination, the twin experiments were replicated at different times with different library preparation protocols.

Here is what the overall study found, with its caveats: Invariant T cells such as MAIT and iNKT could partly confound zero-insertion analyses, although diverse VJ usage argued against such confounding for most clonotypes. In monozygotic twins, out-of-frame TCR alpha sharing was systematically underestimated by recombination models, although the models agreed with sharing between unrelated individuals. Because the same donors could not be followed over many years, conclusions were based on cross-sectional statistical analysis. Compared with coincidental sharing between unrelated individuals, out-of-frame TCR alpha sequences shared between twins showed an excess of sequences with low generation probability. Abundant cord blood beta clonotypes carried fewer insertions; young adult naive repertoires showed a weaker similar trend, while memory repertoires showed none. The excess sharing between twins in beta out-of-frame sequences was weaker because fewer shared sequences reduced the signal-to-noise ratio.

Every donor was a healthy Caucasian. The twin cohort consisted of three pairs of female monozygotic twins, all aged about 18 to 30 years. Peripheral blood mononuclear cells were the source from which RNA for the TCR libraries was isolated. About this clonotype itself: Its antigen remains undetermined. No base-level quality is on record; no much larger clone is a single base apart.

Library construction relied on 5' RACE. Sequenced using an Illumina HiSeq 2000. Template switching introduced a universal primer binding site; the final cDNA contained a unique molecular identifier, enabling accurate counting of TCR cDNA molecules. Specific primers in the conserved constant-segment region were used to synthesize first-strand cDNA for the TCR alpha and beta chains. To control for contamination, each cDNA library was double barcoded with a SMART-Mk sample barcode plus Illumina barcodes. TruSeq adapter sequences, together with Illumina sample barcodes, were added in two successive PCR steps. The Illumina HiSeq platform was used with custom primers to sequence TCR alpha and beta cDNA libraries. As for how the authors treated the data: MiGEC was used to process raw reads and extract unique molecular identifiers, and MiXCR was used to find CDR3 positions. For each individual, recombination models were inferred using an EM algorithm with the repgenHMM and IGoR tools. Shared clonotypes were analyzed with the tcR package in R, and sharing was normalized by the product of cloneset sizes. To study raw recombination free of thymic and clonal selection effects, out-of-frame nonproductive sequences were analyzed. TCRdb passed the public sequencing reads through fastp at Q25 and MiXCR, retaining productive beta sequences. Each entry merges the rows of one CDR3 protein and shows their most common DNA and genes. TCRdb's processing, not the authors' own work, is the source of the V and J calls. Present in this sample are under 800,000 distinct CDR3 sequences, 21% of which were seen just once. Around 4.5% of the sample comes from the top ten.

These same records also appear under a second study, on T cells expressing NK-cell markers. As described in the second report: Three sorted T-cell subsets (CD3+CD56+NKG2C+, CD3+CD56+NKG2C- and CD3+CD56-NKG2C+) from several donors had their TCR beta-chain repertoires profiled. Among the eight sequenced donors, only one was HCMV-seronegative, while the other seven were HCMV-seropositive. To restrict sorting to alphabetaTCR-expressing T cells, an anti-gammadeltaTCR antibody was added in several experiments. For several donors, the dominant CD3+CD56+NKG2C+ clonotypes were among the top 10 CD8+ clonotypes and accounted for about 1.0-8% of CD8+ T cells. Those dominant clonotypes were again the most abundant among CD3+CD56-NKG2C+ cells in a handful of donors, at roughly 28.3-60.1%. It remained unclear whether the expanded NKG2C-expressing T cell clones were specific for HCMV antigens. The study sequenced eight donors, all healthy volunteers chosen at random: three men and five women. HCMV-specific IgG was detected in serum with a commercial ELISA kit to determine HCMV serostatus. For over five donors, bulk peripheral blood T-cell repertoires were additionally sequenced from unsorted PBMC. MIGEC handled demultiplexing of the reads and grouping by UMI, while MiTCR was used to assemble and quantify clonotypes. To remove erroneous sequences, TCR cDNA sequences were retained only when supported by two or more reads. The tcR package was used for downstream repertoire analysis, with clonotypes matched between fractions based on CDR3 nucleotide sequence plus V segment. VDJmatch was used to annotate antigen specificity against VDJdb, with one amino acid substitution in CDR3 permitted.

The TCR sequence derives from a young woman in good health. The material sequenced was PBMCs.

The CDR3 is CASRDAKSYEQYF. The bases are TGTGCCAGCAGGGACGCCAAATCCTACGAGCAGTACTTC. The rearranged segments are TRBV12-3 or TRBV12-4 and TRBJ2-7, with no confidently assigned D gene. The cysteine opens and the phenylalanine closes a CDR3 of 13 amino acids. Only CDR3 DNA is held: 39 bases, read in frame from base 1. A distance of 10 bases separates the germline ends of V and J, which lose 6 bases and 1 base respectively.